A selection of T cell receptor beta chains follows, all from one sample in a study of blood T cell repertoires in COVID-19. The protocol was immunoSEQ multiplex PCR, while the TCRdb copy is restricted to in-frame clones and leaves out a portion. The table includes roughly 53,000 clones, 70% to 80% detected once. Sequencing used peripheral blood. These receptors originate from a man aged 50-59 years with active or convalescent COVID-19. Both conserved end residues are part of each CDR3. The D gene is left open where the match is weak. Expanded clones are given a class, and other clones once, few, many or no size at all.

j_call,v_call,clone_size,d_call,cdr3_aa,cdr3_nt
TRBJ2-7,TRBV7-3,once,TRBD2,CASSFTSGYEQYF,TGTGCCAGCAGCTTCACTAGCGGCTACGAGCAGTACTTC
TRBJ1-5,TRBV28,NA,NA,CASSSAGQNRFFYNQPQHF,TGTGCCAGCAGTTCGGCCGGACAGAATCGTTTTTTCTACAATCAGCCCCAGCATTTT
TRBJ2-3,TRBV7-9,NA,TRBD1,CASSLEGQMTDTQYF,TGTGCCAGCAGCTTAGAGGGACAGATGACAGATACGCAGTATTTT
TRBJ1-4,TRBV5-4,NA,TRBD1,CASSPGGQDPTNEKLFF,TGTGCCAGCAGCCCGGGGGGACAGGATCCAACTAATGAAAAACTGTTTTTT
TRBJ2-7,TRBV4-3,few,NA,CASSQDTSWSEQYF,TGCGCCAGCAGCCAAGATACTAGTTGGAGCGAGCAGTACTTC
TRBJ1-5,TRBV10-3,NA,NA,CAISKGERDQPQHF,TGTGCCATCTCAAAAGGTGAGAGGGATCAGCCCCAGCATTTT
TRBJ2-7,TRBV2,NA,NA,CASSELTGPTYEQYF,TGTGCCAGCAGTGAATTGACAGGTCCTACCTACGAGCAGTACTTC
TRBJ1-2,TRBV19,NA,TRBD1,CASLGQGKIYGYTF,TGTGCCAGCCTTGGACAGGGAAAAATCTATGGCTACACCTTC
TRBJ2-3,TRBV7-2,NA,TRBD2,CASSLMSGGIDTQYF,TGTGCCAGCAGCTTAATGTCCGGGGGGATAGATACGCAGTATTTT
TRBJ2-5,TRBV7-2,NA,NA,CASSLEGSGETQYF,TGTGCCAGCAGCTTAGAGGGGAGCGGGGAGACCCAGTACTTC
TRBJ2-7,TRBV28,few,NA,CASKSGVREQYF,TGTGCCTCTAAATCGGGGGTTCGCGAGCAGTACTTC
TRBJ1-1,TRBV6-5,NA,TRBD1,CASSYFDRDEAFF,TGTGCCAGCAGTTACTTCGACAGGGATGAAGCTTTCTTT
TRBJ2-3,TRBV19,NA,NA,CASSTSGTPGYRDTQYF,TGTGCCAGTAGTACCTCCGGGACTCCCGGATATAGGGATACGCAGTATTTT
TRBJ2-1,TRBV7-3,NA,TRBD2,CASSRSGGANEQFF,TGTGCCAGCAGCCGTAGCGGGGGTGCGAATGAGCAGTTCTTC
TRBJ1-1,TRBV7-9,medium-sized,NA,CASSQGGQTNTEAFF,TGTGCCAGCAGCCAAGGAGGACAGACGAACACTGAAGCTTTCTTT
TRBJ1-2,TRBV6-1,NA,TRBD1,CASSEALLQGAGGYTF,TGTGCCAGCAGTGAAGCGCTTTTACAGGGGGCGGGCGGCTACACCTTC
TRBJ2-1,TRBV18,NA,TRBD2,CASSPYRLAGVDEQFF,TGTGCCAGCTCACCCTATAGACTAGCGGGGGTTGACGAGCAGTTCTTC
TRBJ2-2,TRBV11-2,few,NA,CASSLIFEVISGELFF,TGTGCCAGCAGCTTAATATTCGAGGTGATCTCCGGGGAGCTGTTTTTT
TRBJ1-2,TRBV7-2,NA,TRBD1,CASGGQGAYGYTF,TGTGCCAGCGGGGGACAGGGCGCCTATGGCTACACCTTC
TRBJ1-2,TRBV4-1,NA,NA,CASSQETGGFYGYTF,TGCGCCAGCAGCCAAGAAACGGGGGGCTTCTATGGCTACACCTTC
TRBJ1-1,TRBV7-9,NA,NA,CASSFRTENTEAFF,TGTGCCAGCAGCTTCAGGACAGAAAACACTGAAGCTTTCTTT
TRBJ2-5,TRBV12-1,NA,NA,CASSDTETQYF,TGTGCCAGCAGCGACACTGAGACCCAGTACTTC
TRBJ2-3,TRBV7-2,NA,NA,CASSLRDSTDTQYF,TGTGCCAGCAGCTTGCGGGACTCCACAGATACGCAGTATTTT
TRBJ1-1,TRBV4-1,NA,NA,CASSPRLVTEAFF,TGCGCCAGCAGCCCCCGGTTGGTGACTGAAGCTTTCTTT
TRBJ2-3,TRBV7-8,NA,TRBD2,CASSLARAGGRDTQYF,TGTGCCAGCAGCTTAGCAAGAGCGGGGGGAAGAGATACGCAGTATTTT
TRBJ1-1,TRBV27,NA,NA,CASSSRYGGHEAFF,TGTGCCAGCAGTTCCCGGTATGGAGGGCATGAAGCTTTCTTT
TRBJ1-1,TRBV18,few,NA,CASSLRTGENTEAFF,TGTGCCAGCTCACTCCGTACGGGGGAGAACACTGAAGCTTTCTTT
TRBJ2-5,TRBV5-4,NA,NA,CASSLEGPQTQYF,TGTGCCAGCAGCTTGGAGGGGCCGCAGACCCAGTACTTC
TRBJ2-1,TRBV29-1,NA,TRBD2,CSALVGLVIPFSYNEQFF,TGCAGCGCCCTGGTGGGACTAGTCATCCCGTTCTCCTACAATGAGCAGTTCTTC
TRBJ2-1,TRBV5-1,NA,TRBD2,CASSGGLAGAVEQFF,TGCGCCAGCAGCGGAGGACTAGCGGGTGCGGTTGAGCAGTTCTTC
TRBJ1-1,TRBV7-9,NA,TRBD1,CASSSWTGMDTEAFF,TGTGCCAGCAGCTCCTGGACAGGGATGGACACTGAAGCTTTCTTT
TRBJ1-2,TRBV18,NA,NA,CASSPGGSYGYTF,TGTGCCAGCTCACCGGGAGGGAGTTACGGCTACACCTTC
TRBJ2-1,TRBV5-1,NA,TRBD2,CASSPGGGSYNEQFF,TGCGCCAGCAGCCCTGGGGGGGGCTCCTACAATGAGCAGTTCTTC
TRBJ2-7,TRBV11-2,few,TRBD1,CASRGQGGSYEQYF,TGTGCCAGCAGAGGACAGGGGGGGTCCTACGAGCAGTACTTC
TRBJ2-3,TRBV7-9,NA,TRBD2,CASTTDLGFAGGLGTDTQYF,TGTGCCAGCACCACCGATCTCGGGTTCGCGGGGGGCCTCGGCACAGATACGCAGTATTTT
TRBJ1-2,TRBV12-3/TRBV12-4,NA,TRBD1,CASSRGGAYGYTF,TGTGCCAGCAGTCGAGGGGGCGCGTATGGCTACACCTTC
TRBJ2-1,TRBV9,NA,NA,CASSVGQLNEQFF,TGTGCCAGCAGCGTAGGACAGCTCAATGAGCAGTTCTTC
TRBJ1-2,TRBV5-1,NA,TRBD1,CASSATGANYGYTF,TGCGCCAGCAGCGCAACAGGGGCCAACTATGGCTACACCTTC
TRBJ1-2,TRBV5-1,NA,NA,CASSLSRGLPSGYTF,TGCGCCAGCAGCTTGTCTCGGGGATTACCTTCTGGCTACACCTTC
TRBJ1-1,TRBV7-9,NA,TRBD1,CASSKGQGERHTEAFF,TGTGCCAGCAGCAAGGGACAGGGGGAGCGTCACACTGAAGCTTTCTTT
TRBJ2-3,TRBV5-6,NA,TRBD2,CASSLRGRAQVDTQYF,TGTGCCAGCAGCTTGCGCGGGAGGGCTCAAGTAGATACGCAGTATTTT
TRBJ2-7,TRBV5-1,few,NA,CASSLVGDSFEQYF,TGCGCCAGCAGCTTGGTGGGCGACAGTTTCGAGCAGTACTTC